The rows below give T cell receptor beta chains drawn from one sample of a study of T cells expressing NK-cell markers. TCRdb re-called the 5' RACE reads and gives one entry per CDR3 protein, without DNA. The sample has over 200,000 distinct CDR3 sequences. The sequenced material came from blood T cells: a sorted CD56 or NKG2C T cell subset, CD4+ or CD8+ T cells, or bulk PBMC T cells (not recorded which). These receptors were obtained from a man between 18 and 29 years old in good health. The CDR3 runs from the conserved cysteine through the conserved F or W.

v_call	j_call	cdr3_aa
TRBV5-1	TRBJ2-7	CASSLRQGAKEQYF
TRBV4-3	TRBJ1-2	CASSQETGGYGYTF
TRBV29-1	TRBJ2-6	CSVETGGRPGANVLTF
TRBV6-1	TRBJ2-5	CASRRDRGGETQYF
TRBV29-1	TRBJ2-1	CSLAGYNEQFF
TRBV7-2	TRBJ2-5	CASSLARRSFQETQYF
TRBV7-2	TRBJ1-5	CASTLGTPLQPQHF
TRBV5-4	TRBJ2-2	CASSPGGATNTGELFF
TRBV29-1	TRBJ2-3	CSVLEGDTQYF
TRBV29-1	TRBJ1-2	CSVGQGSYGYTF
TRBV20-1	TRBJ1-2	CSASRAYGYTF
TRBV24-1	TRBJ2-2	CATSDLQGGTPGELFF
TRBV29-1	TRBJ2-1	CSVPRSGANNEQFF
TRBV27	TRBJ1-1	CASSFGVMNTEAFF
TRBV12-3/TRBV12-4	TRBJ1-3	CAITGAGNTIYF
TRBV12-3/TRBV12-4	TRBJ2-7	CASSLGTGWQYF
TRBV12-3/TRBV12-4	TRBJ1-2	CVSTRVRGNYGYTF